This TCR beta chain was captured in a study of Graves' ophthalmopathy and Graves' hyperthyroidism. Study as a whole: Where ophthalmopathy was absent within 18 months of follow-up, hyperthyroidism was stable.

The V gene's germline CDR1 is DFQATT and CDR2 SNEGSKA (reference sequence). This CDR3 is built from 16 residues. V shed 3 bases and J 5 bases; nucleotides not matched to a gene: 9. Study-wide points: An approximately 83% specificity and nearly 90% sensitivity were achieved by a 13-signature model that separated ophthalmopathy from stable hyperthyroidism.

This clonotype was seen ten or more times. Its specificity is unknown. Amplification of TCR beta CDR3 regions used RNA transcripts. HTBI primers were used in a first-round RT-PCR, which preceded a second-round multiplex PCR. MiXCR, run by TCRdb on the multiplex PCR reads, gives a single entry per CDR3 protein. Of around 590,000 distinct CDR3 sequences in the sample, less than 40% were seen once. The sequencing sample was made of peripheral blood or thyroid tissue (not recorded which). The chain employs TRBV20-1 and TRBJ2-7, with 14 bases identical to TRBD2. This clonotype was sampled from an adult man with Graves' hyperthyroidism. The CDR3 protein is CSARPGTSGSFDEQYF. DNA for the CDR3: TGCAGTGCTAGGCCCGGGACTAGCGGGAGTTTCGACGAGCAGTACTTC.